The 14 T cell receptor beta chains reported below all come from one sample, sequenced in a study of T cell repertoires in cytomegalovirus infection. TCRdb re-called the reads through MiXCR, storing one row per CDR3 protein. The sample records 450,000 to 600,000 distinct CDR3 sequences, about 39% being singletons. Which antigens these TCRs recognize remains unknown. The sequencing used cultured PBMCs, collected from culture after CMV antigen stimulation. These receptors were collected from a human donor in good health (CMV status not recorded). Some clones in this sample may be carry-over from other donors' samples.

V is TRBV20-1 and J is TRBJ2-1; TRBD2 agrees at 8 bases. This CDR3 has 13 amino acids. Germline V lookup: CDR1 DFQATT, CDR2 SNEGSKA (reference sequence). V lost 6 bases, J lost 4 bases, and 5 bases stayed unmatched. CDR3 DNA: TGCAGTGCGAGGCGGGGGGCGTACAATGAGCAGTTCTTC. It encodes CSARRGAYNEQFF.

The table lists this clonotype with a few counts. V and J are TRBV7-2 and TRBJ2-2; unclear D gene. V was trimmed by 2 bases and J by 2 bases, leaving 12 bases between them. CDR1 SGHTA and CDR2 FQGNSA come from the germline V gene. The CDR3 length is 16 residues. DNA for the CDR3: TGTGCCAGCAGCTTACATCCCCCATCCAACACCGGGGAGCTGTTTTTT. The encoded protein is CASSLHPPSNTGELFF.

This chain connects TRBV12-3 or TRBV12-4 to TRBJ2-7; 7 nucleotides align to TRBD2. The V segment lost 5 bases and the J segment 3 bases; nucleotides outside the gene matches: 4. This CDR3 contains 13 residues. DNA of the CDR3: TGTGCCAGCAGTCGAAGCGGGAACTACGAGCAGTACTTC. Protein sequence: CASSRSGNYEQYF.

V usage is TRBV7-6 and J usage is TRBJ2-1; D unclear. Germline V gene data show CDR1 as SGHVS and CDR2 as FNYEAQ. The CDR3 extends over 13 amino acids. The V end lost 3 bases, the J end lost 8 bases, and 11 bases lay between the germline ends. The DNA for the CDR3 is TGTGCCAGCAGCTTTCTGGGGTATGATGAGCAGTTCTTC. This gives the protein CASSFLGYDEQFF.

V gene TRBV18 combines with J gene TRBJ1-3, with D perhaps TRBD1 (5 bases). Germline V gene data show CDR1 as KGHSH and CDR2 as LQKENI. This CDR3 region has 15 residues. Trimming shortened V by 6 bases and J by 0 bases, and 12 bases separated the two germline ends. The CDR3 loop is CASSPTTVSGNTIYF. CDR3 DNA sequence: TGTGCCAGCTCCCCCACGACAGTCTCTGGAAACACCATATATTTT.

V gene TRBV5-4 combines with J gene TRBJ2-3; D perhaps matches TRBD2 (6 bases). The CDR3 contains 16 residues. CDR1 SGHNT and CDR2 YYREEE come from the germline V gene (reference sequence). Trimming shortened V by 4 bases and J by 0 bases, and 15 bases separated the two germline ends. The CDR3, as DNA: TGTGCCAGCAGCCCTCGGGTAGCGGTGAGCACAGATACGCAGTATTTT. This gives the protein CASSPRVAVSTDTQYF.

The rearrangement joins TRBV7-2 to TRBJ1-1, with unresolved D. V gave up 7 bases and J gave up 5 bases, with 14 bases separating them. Per the germline V gene, CDR1 is SGHTA and CDR2 is FQGNSA. This CDR3 region has 13 residues. For the CDR3, the DNA is TGTGCCAGCACCTATTCCGGGGAAACTGAAGCTTTCTTT. It encodes CASTYSGETEAFF.

The chain uses TRBV28 and TRBJ2-7; tentative D call: TRBD1 (5 bases). V was trimmed by 5 bases and J by 0 bases, leaving 11 bases between them. The CDR3 has 14 amino acids. Germline loops: CDR1 MDHEN, CDR2 SYDVKM. This CDR3 reads CASSRKGFSYEQYF. The CDR3 nucleotides are TGTGCCAGCAGTCGAAAGGGGTTCTCCTACGAGCAGTACTTC.

A single count supports this clonotype. J is TRBJ1-6 and V is TRBV6-5, with 10 bases that match TRBD1. The trim removed 0 bases at V and 7 bases at J, leaving 3 bases unmatched. The CDR3 covers 16 residues. Germline CDR1 MNHEY, CDR2 SVGAGI. The CDR3 loop reads CASSYSTTGGNSPLHF. The CDR3 nucleotides read TGTGCCAGCAGTTACTCTACGACAGGGGGCAATTCACCCCTCCACTTT.

The V and J genes are TRBV9 and TRBJ2-7; 13 bases match TRBD2. There are 19 residues in the CDR3. V trimming: 4 bases; J trimming: 5 bases; junction bases outside the gene matches: 18. The germline gives CDR1 SGDLS, CDR2 YYNGEE. The CDR3 DNA reads as TGTGCCAGCAGCCGTGTCGCATCGGCGGGACTAGCGGGATACCACGAGCAGTACTTC. This translates into CASSRVASAGLAGYHEQYF.

The chain joins TRBV7-2 to TRBJ1-1, with D uncertain. V was pared by 6 bases and J by 1 base, with 9 bases between. The CDR3 consists of 13 residues. Per the germline V gene, CDR1 is SGHTA and CDR2 is FQGNSA. The CDR3 reads CASRKAANTEAFF. CDR3 bases: TGTGCCAGCAGAAAGGCAGCGAACACTGAAGCTTTCTTT.

The CDR3 nucleotides read TGTGCCAGCAGTTACCGGTCTTCTGGAGATACGCAGTATTTT. Its protein product is CASSYRSSGDTQYF. The chain couples TRBV6-1 to TRBJ2-3; D not resolved. Germline V CDR1 and CDR2: MNHNS, SASEGT. V lost 5 bases, J lost 5 bases, and 14 bases lay in between. The CDR3 totals 14 residues.

This chain uses TRBV11-2 with TRBJ1-2, with TRBD1 matching 9 bases. This CDR3 is 18 amino acids long. CDR1 and CDR2 from the germline V gene are SGHAT and FQNNGV. Unmatched junction bases numbered 21, after V lost 6 bases and J lost 7 bases. Here the CDR3 reads CASRTGGRGTGSQRGYTF. CDR3 DNA: TGTGCCAGCAGGACAGGGGGGCGGGGGACAGGGAGTCAGCGTGGCTACACCTTC.

This chain connects TRBV7-2 to TRBJ2-1; 13 nucleotides agree with TRBD2. The germline V gene encodes CDR1 SGHTA and CDR2 FQGNSA. V lost 5 bases and J lost 9; bases outside the gene matches: 10. The CDR3 is 16 residues long. The CDR3 protein is CASSPMALAGGREQFF. The CDR3 DNA sequence: TGTGCCAGCAGCCCTATGGCACTAGCGGGAGGGCGTGAGCAGTTCTTC.